A single sample is the source of the 5 T cell receptor beta chains below, sequenced in a study of T cells in Graves' hyperthyroidism and ophthalmopathy. Amplified TCR beta CDR3 regions derived from RNA transcripts. In the first-round RT-PCR of the TCR CDR3, the HTBI primer set was used. Each CDR3 protein gets one entry after TCRdb re-called the multiplex PCR reads with MiXCR. Altogether approximately 590,000 distinct CDR3 sequences are present, roughly 14% being singletons, with the ten largest covering roughly 6.6%. The sequenced sample was blood. The receptors were sampled from a woman aged 25 to 39 with Graves' hyperthyroidism.

This clonotype was recorded many times. The CDR3 protein is CGFGEREDYNEQFF. CDR3 DNA: TGCGGCTTCGGGGAGCGGGAGGACTACAATGAGCAGTTCTTC. The chain recombines TRBV29-1 with TRBJ2-1; 9 bases map to TRBD2. The CDR3 consists of 14 residues. Germline CDR1 SQVTM, CDR2 ANQGSEA.

The chain has TRBV29-1 and TRBJ2-3; the D gene is possibly TRBD2 (6 bases). From germline, CDR1 is SQVTM and CDR2 ANQGSEA. This CDR3 comprises 14 residues. V lost 0 bases and J lost 2, with 9 bases in between. The CDR3 here is CSVEDASVTDTQYF. The CDR3 bases are TGCAGCGTTGAAGACGCTAGCGTCACAGATACGCAGTATTTT.

This clonotype was seen a few times. V and J are TRBV7-9 and TRBJ2-3; no clear D. Germline-derived CDR1 and CDR2 are SEHNR and FQNEAQ (reference sequence). The CDR3 covers 12 residues. Trimming stripped 2 bases from V and 6 bases from J, with 6 bases between. The CDR3 here is CASSLRFDTQYF. The CDR3 DNA is TGTGCCAGCAGCTTAAGGTTCGATACGCAGTATTTT.

This clonotype occurred a few times. The V gene is TRBV13, the J gene TRBJ2-2; 10 nucleotides agree with TRBD1. Germline V gives CDR1 PRHDT, CDR2 FYEKMQ (reference sequence). There are 15 residues in the CDR3. The trim removed 3 bases at V and 6 bases at J, leaving 4 bases unmatched. The CDR3 region is CASSLRTGGPGELFF. The CDR3, as DNA: TGTGCCAGCAGCTTGAGGACAGGGGGTCCCGGGGAGCTGTTTTTT.

The rearrangement uses TRBV6-1 and TRBJ2-7, with D uncertain. The V end lost 7 bases, the J end lost 3 bases, and 7 bases lay between the germline ends. The CDR3 runs 11 residues. Germline-derived CDR1 and CDR2 are MNHNS and SASEGT. CDR3 DNA sequence: TGTGCCAGCACTATATACTACGAGCAGTACTTC. Translation gives CASTIYYEQYF.